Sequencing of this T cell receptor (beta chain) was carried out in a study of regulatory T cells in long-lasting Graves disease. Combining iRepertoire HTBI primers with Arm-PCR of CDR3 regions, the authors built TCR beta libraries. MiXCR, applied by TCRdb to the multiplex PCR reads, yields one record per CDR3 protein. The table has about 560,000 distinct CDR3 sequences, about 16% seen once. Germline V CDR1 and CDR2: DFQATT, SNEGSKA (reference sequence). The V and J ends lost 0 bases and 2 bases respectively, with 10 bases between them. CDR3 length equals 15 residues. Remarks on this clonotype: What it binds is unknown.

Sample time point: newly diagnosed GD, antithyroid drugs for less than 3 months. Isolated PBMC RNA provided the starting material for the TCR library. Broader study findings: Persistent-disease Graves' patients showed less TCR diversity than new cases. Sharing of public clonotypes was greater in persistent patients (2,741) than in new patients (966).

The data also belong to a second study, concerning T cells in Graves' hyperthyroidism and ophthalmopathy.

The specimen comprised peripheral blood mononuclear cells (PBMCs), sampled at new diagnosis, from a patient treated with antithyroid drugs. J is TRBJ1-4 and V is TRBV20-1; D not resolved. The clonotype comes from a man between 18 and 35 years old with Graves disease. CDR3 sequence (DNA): TGCAGTGCTAGAGATAGTAGGAGGACTAATGAAAAACTGTTTTTT. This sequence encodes CSARDSRRTNEKLFF.